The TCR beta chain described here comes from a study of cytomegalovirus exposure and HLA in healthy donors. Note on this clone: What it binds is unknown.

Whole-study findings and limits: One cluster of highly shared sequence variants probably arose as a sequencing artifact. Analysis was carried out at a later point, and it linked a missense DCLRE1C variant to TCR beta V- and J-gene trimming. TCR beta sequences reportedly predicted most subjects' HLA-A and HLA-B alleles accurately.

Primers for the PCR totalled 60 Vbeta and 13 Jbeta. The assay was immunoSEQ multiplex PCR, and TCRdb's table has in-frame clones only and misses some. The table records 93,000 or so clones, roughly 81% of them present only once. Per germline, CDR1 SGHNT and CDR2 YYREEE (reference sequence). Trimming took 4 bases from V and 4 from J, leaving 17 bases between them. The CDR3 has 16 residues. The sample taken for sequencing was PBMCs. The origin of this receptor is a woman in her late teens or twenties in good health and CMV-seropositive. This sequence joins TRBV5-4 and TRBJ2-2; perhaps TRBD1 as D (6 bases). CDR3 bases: TGTGCCAGCAGCACCCCGACAGGCGAATCCACCGGGGAGCTGTTTTTT. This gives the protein CASSTPTGESTGELFF.